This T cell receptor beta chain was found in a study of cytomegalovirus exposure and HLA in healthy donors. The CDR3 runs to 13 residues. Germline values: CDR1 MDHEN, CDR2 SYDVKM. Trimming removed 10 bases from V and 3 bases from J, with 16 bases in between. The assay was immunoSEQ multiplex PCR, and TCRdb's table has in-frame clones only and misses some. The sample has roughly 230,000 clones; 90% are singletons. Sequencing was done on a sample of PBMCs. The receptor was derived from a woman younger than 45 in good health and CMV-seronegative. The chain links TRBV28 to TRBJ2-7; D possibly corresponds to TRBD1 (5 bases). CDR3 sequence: CAIKGPPDYEQYF. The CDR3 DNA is TGTGCCATTAAGGGGCCCCCGGACTACGAGCAGTACTTC.